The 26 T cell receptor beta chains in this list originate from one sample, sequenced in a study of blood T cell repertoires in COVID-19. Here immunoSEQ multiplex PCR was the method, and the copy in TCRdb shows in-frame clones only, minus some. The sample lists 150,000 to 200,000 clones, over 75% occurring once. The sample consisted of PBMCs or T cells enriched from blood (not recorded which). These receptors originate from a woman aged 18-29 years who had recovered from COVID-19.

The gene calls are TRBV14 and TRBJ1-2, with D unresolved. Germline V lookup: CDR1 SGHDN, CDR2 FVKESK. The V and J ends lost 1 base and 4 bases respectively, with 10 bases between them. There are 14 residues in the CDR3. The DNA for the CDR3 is TGTGCCAGCAGCCAAGCGGGGTTTCCCTATGGCTACACCTTC. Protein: CASSQAGFPYGYTF.

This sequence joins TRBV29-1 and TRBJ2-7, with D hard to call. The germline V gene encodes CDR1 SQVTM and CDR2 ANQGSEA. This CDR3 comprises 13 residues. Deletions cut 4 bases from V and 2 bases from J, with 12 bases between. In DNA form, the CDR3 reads TGCAGCGTTGTTAGCACCTGGACCTACGAGCAGTACTTC. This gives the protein CSVVSTWTYEQYF.

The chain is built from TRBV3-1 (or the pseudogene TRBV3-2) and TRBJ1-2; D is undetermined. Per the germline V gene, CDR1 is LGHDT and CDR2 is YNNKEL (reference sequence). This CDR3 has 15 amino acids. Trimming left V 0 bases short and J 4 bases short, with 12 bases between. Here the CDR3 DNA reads TGTGCCAGCAGCCAAGATCTTACGCCAGGCTATGGCTACACCTTC. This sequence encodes CASSQDLTPGYGYTF.

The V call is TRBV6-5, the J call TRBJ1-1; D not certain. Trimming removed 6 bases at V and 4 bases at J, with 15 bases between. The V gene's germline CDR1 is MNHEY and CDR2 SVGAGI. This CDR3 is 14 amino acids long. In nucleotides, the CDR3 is TGTGCCAGCAGCTTAGGAGGAGTAACCACTGAAGCTTTCTTT. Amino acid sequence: CASSLGGVTTEAFF.

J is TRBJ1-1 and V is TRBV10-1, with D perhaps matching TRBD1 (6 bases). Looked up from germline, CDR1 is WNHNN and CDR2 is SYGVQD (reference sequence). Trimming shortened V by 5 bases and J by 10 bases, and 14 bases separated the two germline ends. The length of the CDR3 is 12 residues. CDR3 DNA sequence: TGCGCCAGCAGTACAACAGGGTCCGGAGCTTTCTTT. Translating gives CASSTTGSGAFF.

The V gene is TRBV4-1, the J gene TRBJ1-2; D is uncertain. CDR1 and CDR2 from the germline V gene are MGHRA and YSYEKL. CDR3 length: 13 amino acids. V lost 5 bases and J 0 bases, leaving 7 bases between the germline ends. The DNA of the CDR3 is TGCGCCAGCAGCACGATAGCTAACTATGGCTACACCTTC. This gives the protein CASSTIANYGYTF.

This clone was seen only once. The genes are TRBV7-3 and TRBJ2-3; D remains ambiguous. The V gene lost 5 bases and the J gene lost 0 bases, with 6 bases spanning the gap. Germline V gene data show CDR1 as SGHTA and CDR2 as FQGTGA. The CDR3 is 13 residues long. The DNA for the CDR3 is TGTGCCAGCAGCACTCCTAGCACAGATACGCAGTATTTT. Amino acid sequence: CASSTPSTDTQYF.

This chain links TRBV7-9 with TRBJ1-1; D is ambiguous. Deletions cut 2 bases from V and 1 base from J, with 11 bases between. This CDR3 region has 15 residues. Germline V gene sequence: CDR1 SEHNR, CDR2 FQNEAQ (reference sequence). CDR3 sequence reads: CASSLLLSANTEAFF. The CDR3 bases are TGTGCCAGCAGCTTATTACTCAGCGCGAACACTGAAGCTTTCTTT.

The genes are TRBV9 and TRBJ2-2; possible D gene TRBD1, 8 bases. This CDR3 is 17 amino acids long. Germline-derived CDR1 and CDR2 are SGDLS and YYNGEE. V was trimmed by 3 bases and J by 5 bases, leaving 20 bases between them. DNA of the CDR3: TGTGCCAGCAGCGCGAACTTAGGACAGGGAGGGACCGGGGAGCTGTTTTTT. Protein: CASSANLGQGGTGELFF.

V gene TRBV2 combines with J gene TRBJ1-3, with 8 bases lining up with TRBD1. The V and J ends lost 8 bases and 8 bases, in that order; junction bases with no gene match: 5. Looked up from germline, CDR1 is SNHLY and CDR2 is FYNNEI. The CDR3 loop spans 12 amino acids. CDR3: CASRTGSDTIYF. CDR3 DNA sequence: TGTGCCAGCCGGACAGGGAGCGACACCATATATTTT.

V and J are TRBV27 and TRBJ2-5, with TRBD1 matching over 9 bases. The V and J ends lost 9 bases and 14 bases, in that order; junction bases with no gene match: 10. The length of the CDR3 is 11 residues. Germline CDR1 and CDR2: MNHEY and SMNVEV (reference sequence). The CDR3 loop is CASLGDRVIYF. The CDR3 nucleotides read TGTGCCAGTTTGGGGGACAGGGTCATTTACTTC.

The CDR3 is CASSIESGQSYEQYF. CDR3 in DNA: TGTGCCAGTAGTATAGAATCGGGACAGAGCTACGAGCAGTACTTC. V usage is TRBV19 and J usage is TRBJ2-7, with 7 bases identical to TRBD1. The CDR3 totals 15 residues. J gave up 3 bases and V 0 bases, and 5 bases lay outside the gene matches. CDR1 is LNHDA, CDR2 SQIVND, per germline (reference sequence).

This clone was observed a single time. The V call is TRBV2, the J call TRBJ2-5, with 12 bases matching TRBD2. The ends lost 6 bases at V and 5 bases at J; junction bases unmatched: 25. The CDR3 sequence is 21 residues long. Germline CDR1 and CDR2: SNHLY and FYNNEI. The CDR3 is CASRSTLTGSSGRVRQETQYF. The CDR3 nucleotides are TGTGCCAGCAGATCGACTCTTACCGGGTCTAGCGGGAGGGTCCGTCAGGAGACCCAGTACTTC.

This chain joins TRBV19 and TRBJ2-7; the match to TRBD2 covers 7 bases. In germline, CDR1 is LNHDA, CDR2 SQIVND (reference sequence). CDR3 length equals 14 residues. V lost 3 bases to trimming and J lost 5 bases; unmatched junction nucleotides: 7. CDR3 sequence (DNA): TGTGCCAGTAGTATTGGGAGGGAGACGGACGAGCAGTACTTC. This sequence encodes CASSIGRETDEQYF.

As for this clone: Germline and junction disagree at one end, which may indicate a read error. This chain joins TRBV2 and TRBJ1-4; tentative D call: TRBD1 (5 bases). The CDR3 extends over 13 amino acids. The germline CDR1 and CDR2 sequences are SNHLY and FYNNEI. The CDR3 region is CASSPDTAGPRKF. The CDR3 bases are TGTGCCAGCAGCCCGGACACGGCTGGTCCTAGAAAATTT.

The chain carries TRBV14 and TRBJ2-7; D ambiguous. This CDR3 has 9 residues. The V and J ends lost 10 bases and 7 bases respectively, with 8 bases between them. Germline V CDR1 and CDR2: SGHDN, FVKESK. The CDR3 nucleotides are TGTGCCACCGAGGCGGAGCAGTACTTC. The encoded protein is CATEAEQYF. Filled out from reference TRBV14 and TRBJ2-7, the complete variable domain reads EAGVTQFPSHSVIEKGQTVTLRCDPISGHDNLYWYRRVMGKEIKFLLHFVKESKQDESGMPNNRFLAERTGGTYSTLKVQPAELEDSGVYFCATEAEQYFGPGTRLTVT.

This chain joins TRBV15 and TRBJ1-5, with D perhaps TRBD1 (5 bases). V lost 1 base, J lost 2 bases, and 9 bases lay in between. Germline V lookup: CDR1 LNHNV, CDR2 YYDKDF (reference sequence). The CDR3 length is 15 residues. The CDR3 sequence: CATSRGGGGNQPQHF. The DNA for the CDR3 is TGTGCCACCAGCAGAGGGGGGGGAGGCAATCAGCCCCAGCATTTT.

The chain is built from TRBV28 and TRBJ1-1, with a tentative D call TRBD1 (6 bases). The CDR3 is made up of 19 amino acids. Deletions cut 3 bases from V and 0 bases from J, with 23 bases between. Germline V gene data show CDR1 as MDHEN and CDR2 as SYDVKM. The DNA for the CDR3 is TGTGCCAGCAGTTTCATGGGGGCGCGGTTCATCGAGGTGAACACTGAAGCTTTCTTT. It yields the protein CASSFMGARFIEVNTEAFF.

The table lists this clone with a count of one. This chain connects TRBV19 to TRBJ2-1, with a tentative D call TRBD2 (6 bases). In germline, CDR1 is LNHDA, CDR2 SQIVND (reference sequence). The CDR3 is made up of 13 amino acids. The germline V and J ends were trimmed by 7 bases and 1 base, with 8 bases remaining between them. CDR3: CASMSGSYNEQFF. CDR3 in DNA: TGTGCCAGTATGAGCGGGTCCTACAATGAGCAGTTCTTC.

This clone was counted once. CDR3 protein: CAWSVLGQGYTF. As DNA, the CDR3 is TGTGCCTGGAGTGTTCTGGGACAAGGCTACACCTTC. The chain links TRBV30 to TRBJ1-2; D is perhaps TRBD1 (6 bases). V shed 0 bases and J shed 8 bases, with 10 bases lying between them. In germline, CDR1 is GTSNPN, CDR2 SVGIG (reference sequence). The CDR3 length is 12 residues.

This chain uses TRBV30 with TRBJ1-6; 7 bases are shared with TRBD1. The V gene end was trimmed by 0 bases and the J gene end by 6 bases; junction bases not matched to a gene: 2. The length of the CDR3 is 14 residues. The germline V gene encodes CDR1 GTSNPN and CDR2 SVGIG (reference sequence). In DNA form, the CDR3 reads TGTGCCTGGAGTGTGAACAGGGGTAATTCACCCCTCCACTTT. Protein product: CAWSVNRGNSPLHF.

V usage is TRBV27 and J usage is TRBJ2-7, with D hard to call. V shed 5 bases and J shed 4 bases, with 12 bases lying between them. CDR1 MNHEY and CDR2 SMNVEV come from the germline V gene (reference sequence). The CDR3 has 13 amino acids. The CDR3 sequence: CASSLTPLYEQYF. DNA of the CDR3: TGTGCCAGCAGTCTAACGCCCCTTTACGAGCAGTACTTC.

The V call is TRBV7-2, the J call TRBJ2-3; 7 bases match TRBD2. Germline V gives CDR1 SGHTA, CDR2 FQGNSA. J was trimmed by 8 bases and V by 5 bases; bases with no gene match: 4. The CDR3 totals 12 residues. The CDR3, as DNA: TGTGCCAGCAGCCCAACGGGGGGTACGCAGTATTTT. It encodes CASSPTGGTQYF.

The CDR3 nucleotides read TGTGCCAGCAGCACAGACGTCGGACTAATGGGAGAGACCCAGTACTTC. Amino acid sequence: CASSTDVGLMGETQYF. The J gene is TRBJ2-5, the V gene TRBV7-9; a weak D match, TRBD2 (6 bases). Germline values: CDR1 SEHNR, CDR2 FQNEAQ (reference sequence). Deletions cut 5 bases from V and 4 bases from J, with 20 bases between. This CDR3 comprises 16 residues.

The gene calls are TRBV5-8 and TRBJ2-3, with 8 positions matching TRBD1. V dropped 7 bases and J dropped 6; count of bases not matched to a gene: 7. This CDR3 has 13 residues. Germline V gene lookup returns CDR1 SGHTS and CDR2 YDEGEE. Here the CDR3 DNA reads TGTGCCAGCTGGACAGGGCAACTTGATACGCAGTATTTT. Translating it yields CASWTGQLDTQYF.

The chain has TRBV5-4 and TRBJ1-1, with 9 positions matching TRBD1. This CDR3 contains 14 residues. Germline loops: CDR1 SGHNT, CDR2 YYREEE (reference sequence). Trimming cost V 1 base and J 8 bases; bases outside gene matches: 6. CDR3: CASSLPGTGKEAFF. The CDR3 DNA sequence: TGTGCCAGCAGCTTGCCCGGGACAGGGAAGGAAGCTTTCTTT. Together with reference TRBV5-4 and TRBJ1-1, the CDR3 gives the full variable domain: ETGVTQSPTHLIKTRGQQVTLRCSSQSGHNTVSWYQQALGQGPQFIFQYYREEENGRGNFPPRFSGLQFPNYSSELNVNALELDDSALYLCASSLPGTGKEAFFGQGTRLTVV.